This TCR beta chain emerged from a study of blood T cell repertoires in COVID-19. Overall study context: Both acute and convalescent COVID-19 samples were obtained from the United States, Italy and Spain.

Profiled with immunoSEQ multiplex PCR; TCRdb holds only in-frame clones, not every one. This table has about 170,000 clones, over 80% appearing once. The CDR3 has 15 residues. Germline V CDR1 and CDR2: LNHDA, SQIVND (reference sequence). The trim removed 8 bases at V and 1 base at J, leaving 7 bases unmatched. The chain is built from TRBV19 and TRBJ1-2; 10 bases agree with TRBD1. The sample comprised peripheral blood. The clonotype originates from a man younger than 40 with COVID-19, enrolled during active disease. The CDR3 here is CASRDRGGFNYGYTF. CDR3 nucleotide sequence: TGTGCCAGTCGGGACAGGGGAGGATTTAACTATGGCTACACCTTC.